This T cell receptor (beta chain) was obtained from a study of blood T cell repertoires in COVID-19. Overall study: PBMCs, B-cell-depleted T cells, or T cells were the source of the cDNA or gDNA that made up the material.

Source study methods: Amplification of reference gene primers was used by the study to estimate nucleated cell counts. Repertoires were generated with immunoSEQ multiplex PCR, while TCRdb's copy carries only in-frame clones and drops some. The V and J calls and the clone size are those of that table, but D and trimming were determined from the DNA. The sample carries about 190,000 clones, 70% to 85% recorded once. The CDR3 runs 16 residues. Germline lookup yields CDR1 SGHNT and CDR2 YYREEE (reference sequence). The V segment lost 4 bases and the J segment 5 bases; nucleotides outside the gene matches: 11.

The TCR was taken from a man over 45 who had recovered from COVID-19. Sequencing was performed on peripheral blood. This chain links TRBV5-4 with TRBJ1-4, with 7 bases that match TRBD1. CDR3 bases: TGTGCCAGCAGCGAGGGACAGAAGACTGCGAATGAAAAACTGTTTTTT. It translates to CASSEGQKTANEKLFF.